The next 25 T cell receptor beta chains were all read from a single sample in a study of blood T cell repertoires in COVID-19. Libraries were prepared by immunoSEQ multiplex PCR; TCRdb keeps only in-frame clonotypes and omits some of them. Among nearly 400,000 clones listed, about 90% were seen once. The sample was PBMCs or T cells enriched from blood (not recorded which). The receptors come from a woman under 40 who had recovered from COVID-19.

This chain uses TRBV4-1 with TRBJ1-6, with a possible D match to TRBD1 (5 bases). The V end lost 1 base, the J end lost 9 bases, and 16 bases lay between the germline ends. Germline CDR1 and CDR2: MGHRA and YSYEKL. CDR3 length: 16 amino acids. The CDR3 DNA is TGCGCCAGCAGCCAAGGTGGGGGGACTGTAGGTTCACCCCTCCACTTT. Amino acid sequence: CASSQGGGTVGSPLHF.

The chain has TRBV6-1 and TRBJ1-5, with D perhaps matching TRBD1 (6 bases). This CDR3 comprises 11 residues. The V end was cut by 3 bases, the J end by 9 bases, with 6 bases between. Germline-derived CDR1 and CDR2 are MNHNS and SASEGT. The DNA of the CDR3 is TGTGCCAGCAGTGAGACAGGGCCCCAGCATTTT. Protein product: CASSETGPQHF.

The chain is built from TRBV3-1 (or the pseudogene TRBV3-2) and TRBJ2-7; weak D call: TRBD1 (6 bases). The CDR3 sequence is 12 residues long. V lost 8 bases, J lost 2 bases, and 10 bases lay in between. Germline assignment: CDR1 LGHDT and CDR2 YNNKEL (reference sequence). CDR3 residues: CASGEGAYEQYF. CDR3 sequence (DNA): TGTGCCAGCGGAGAGGGGGCCTACGAGCAGTACTTC.

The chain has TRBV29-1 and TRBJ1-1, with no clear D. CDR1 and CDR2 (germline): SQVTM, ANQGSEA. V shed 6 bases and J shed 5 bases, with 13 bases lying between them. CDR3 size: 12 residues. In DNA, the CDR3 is TGCAGCGTAGCCGACGGGGAGACTGAAGCTTTCTTT. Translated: CSVADGETEAFF. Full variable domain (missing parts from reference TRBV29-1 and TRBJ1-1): SAVISQKPSRDICQRGTSLTIQCQVDSQVTMMFWYRQQPGQSLTLIATANQGSEATYESGFVIDKFPISRPNLTFSTLTVSNMSPEDSSIYLCSVADGETEAFFGQGTRLTVV.

In DNA form, the CDR3 reads TGTGCCAGCAGCTTAATCGGACAGGGTGCTTACGAGCAGTACTTC. Translating gives CASSLIGQGAYEQYF. The gene calls are TRBV7-2 and TRBJ2-7, with 8 bases lining up with TRBD1. The V and J ends lost 2 bases and 4 bases, in that order; junction bases with no gene match: 7. Germline CDR1 is SGHTA and CDR2 is FQGNSA. The CDR3 contains 15 residues.

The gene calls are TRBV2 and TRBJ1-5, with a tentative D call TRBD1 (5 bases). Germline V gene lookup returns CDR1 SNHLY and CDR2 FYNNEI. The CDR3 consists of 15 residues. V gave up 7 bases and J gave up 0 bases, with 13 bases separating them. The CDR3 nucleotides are TGTGCCAGCAAAGAAGGGGTTAATAGCAATCAGCCCCAGCATTTT. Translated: CASKEGVNSNQPQHF.

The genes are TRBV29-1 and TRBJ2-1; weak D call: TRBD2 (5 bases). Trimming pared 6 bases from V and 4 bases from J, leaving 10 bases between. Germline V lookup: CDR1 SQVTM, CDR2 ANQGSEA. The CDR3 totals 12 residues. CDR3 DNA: TGCAGCGTGGACTGGACTTACAATGAGCAGTTCTTC. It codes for CSVDWTYNEQFF.

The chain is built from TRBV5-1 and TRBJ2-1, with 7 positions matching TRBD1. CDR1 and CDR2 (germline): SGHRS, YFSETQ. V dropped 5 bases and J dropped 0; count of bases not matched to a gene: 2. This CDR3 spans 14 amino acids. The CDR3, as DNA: TGCGCCAGCAGACGGGACAGCTCCTACAATGAGCAGTTCTTC. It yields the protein CASRRDSSYNEQFF.

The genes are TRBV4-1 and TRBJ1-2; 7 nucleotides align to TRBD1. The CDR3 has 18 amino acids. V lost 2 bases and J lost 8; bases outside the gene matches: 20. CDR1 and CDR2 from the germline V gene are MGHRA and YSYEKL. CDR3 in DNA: TGCGCCAGCAGCCAACCCACGGGACAGCCCGACGGTTCGGCGGGCTACACCTTC. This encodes CASSQPTGQPDGSAGYTF.

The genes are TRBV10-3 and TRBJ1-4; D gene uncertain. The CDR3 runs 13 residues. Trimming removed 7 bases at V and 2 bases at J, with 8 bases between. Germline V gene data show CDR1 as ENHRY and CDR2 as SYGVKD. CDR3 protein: CAIKDTTNEKLFF. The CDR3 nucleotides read TGTGCCATCAAAGACACTACTAATGAAAAACTGTTTTTT.

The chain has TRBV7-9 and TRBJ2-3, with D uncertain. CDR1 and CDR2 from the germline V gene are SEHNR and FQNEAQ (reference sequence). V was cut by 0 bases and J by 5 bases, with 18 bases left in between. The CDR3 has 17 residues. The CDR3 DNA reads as TGTGCCAGCAGCTTAGCCCGTAGCCACTCTAATGGAGATACGCAGTATTTT. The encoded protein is CASSLARSHSNGDTQYF.

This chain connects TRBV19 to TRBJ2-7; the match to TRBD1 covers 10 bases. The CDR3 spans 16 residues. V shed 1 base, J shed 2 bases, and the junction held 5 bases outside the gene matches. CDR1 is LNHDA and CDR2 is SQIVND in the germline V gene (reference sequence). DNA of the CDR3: TGTGCCAGTAGTATAGCTTCGGGACAGGGGCCCTACGAGCAGTACTTC. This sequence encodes CASSIASGQGPYEQYF.

This CDR3 is CASREYPVGYTF. In nucleotides, the CDR3 is TGTGCCAGCAGAGAATATCCAGTAGGCTACACCTTC. The chain employs TRBV2 and TRBJ1-2; D gene uncertain. Germline lookup yields CDR1 SNHLY and CDR2 FYNNEI. The CDR3 sequence is 12 residues long. Trimming cost V 6 bases and J 8 bases, with 13 bases left between them. Based on the CDR3 plus reference TRBV2 and TRBJ1-2, the full variable domain is EPEVTQTPSHQVTQMGQEVILRCVPISNHLYFYWYRQILGQKVEFLVSFYNNEISEKSEIFDDQFSVERPDGSNFTLKIRSTKLEDSAMYFCASREYPVGYTFGSGTRLTVV.

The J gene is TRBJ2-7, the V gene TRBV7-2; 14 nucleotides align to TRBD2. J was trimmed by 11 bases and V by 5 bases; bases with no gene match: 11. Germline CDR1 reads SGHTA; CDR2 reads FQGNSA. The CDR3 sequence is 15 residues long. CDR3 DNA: TGTGCCAGCAGCCCCTGGACTAGCGGGGGGCGGGAGGAGTACTTC. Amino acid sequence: CASSPWTSGGREEYF.

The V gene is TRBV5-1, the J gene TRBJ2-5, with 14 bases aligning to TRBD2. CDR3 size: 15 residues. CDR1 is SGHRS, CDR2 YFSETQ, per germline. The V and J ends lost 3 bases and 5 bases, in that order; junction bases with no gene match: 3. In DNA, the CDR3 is TGCGCCAGCAGCTCGGGACTAGCGGGAGTTGAGACCCAGTACTTC. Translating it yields CASSSGLAGVETQYF.

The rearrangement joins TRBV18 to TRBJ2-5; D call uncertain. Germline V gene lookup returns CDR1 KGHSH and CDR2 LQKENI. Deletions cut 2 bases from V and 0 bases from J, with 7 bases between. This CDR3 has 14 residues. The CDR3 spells CASSPSRNQETQYF. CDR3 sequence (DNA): TGTGCCAGCTCACCATCCAGGAACCAAGAGACCCAGTACTTC.

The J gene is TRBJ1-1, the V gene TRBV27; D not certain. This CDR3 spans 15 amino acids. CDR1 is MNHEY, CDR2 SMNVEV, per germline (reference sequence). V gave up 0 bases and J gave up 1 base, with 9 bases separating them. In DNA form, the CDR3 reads TGTGCCAGCAGTTTATCGTTTCTTAGGAACACTGAAGCTTTCTTT. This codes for CASSLSFLRNTEAFF.

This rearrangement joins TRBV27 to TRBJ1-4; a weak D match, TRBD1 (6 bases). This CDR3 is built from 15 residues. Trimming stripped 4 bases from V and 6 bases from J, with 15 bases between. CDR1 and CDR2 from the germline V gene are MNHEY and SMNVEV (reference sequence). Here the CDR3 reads CASSSTGHVDEKLFF. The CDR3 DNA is TGTGCCAGCAGTTCGACGGGACACGTTGATGAAAAACTGTTTTTT.

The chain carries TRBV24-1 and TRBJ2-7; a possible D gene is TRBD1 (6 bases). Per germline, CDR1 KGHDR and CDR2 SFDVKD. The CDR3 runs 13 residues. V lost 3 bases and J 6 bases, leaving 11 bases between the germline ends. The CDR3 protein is CATSDTQGGEQYF. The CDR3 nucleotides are TGTGCCACCAGTGATACACAGGGTGGCGAGCAGTACTTC.

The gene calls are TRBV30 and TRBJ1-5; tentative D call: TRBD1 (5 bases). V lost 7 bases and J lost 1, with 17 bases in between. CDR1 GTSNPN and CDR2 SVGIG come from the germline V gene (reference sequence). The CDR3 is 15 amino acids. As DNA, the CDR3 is TGTGCCTCGTCCCACGGGGGACCAAGCAATCAGCCCCAGCATTTT. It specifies CASSHGGPSNQPQHF.

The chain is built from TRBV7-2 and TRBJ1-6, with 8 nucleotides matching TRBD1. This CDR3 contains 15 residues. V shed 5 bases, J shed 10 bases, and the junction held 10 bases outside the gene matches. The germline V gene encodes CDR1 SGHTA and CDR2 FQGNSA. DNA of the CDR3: TGTGCCAGCAGCCCGCGGACAGGGAATCTCTCACCCCTCCACTTT. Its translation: CASSPRTGNLSPLHF.

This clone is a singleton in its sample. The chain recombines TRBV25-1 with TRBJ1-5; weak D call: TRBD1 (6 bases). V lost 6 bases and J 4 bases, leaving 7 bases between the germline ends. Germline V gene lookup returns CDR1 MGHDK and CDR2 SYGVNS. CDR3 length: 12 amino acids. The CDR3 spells CASRQGNQPQHF. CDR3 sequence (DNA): TGTGCCAGCAGACAGGGTAATCAGCCCCAGCATTTT.

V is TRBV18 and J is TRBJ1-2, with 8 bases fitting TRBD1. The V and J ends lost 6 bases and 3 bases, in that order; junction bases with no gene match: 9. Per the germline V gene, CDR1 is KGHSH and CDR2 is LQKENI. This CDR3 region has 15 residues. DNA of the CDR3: TGTGCCAGCTCGCGCCAACAGGGGGGTGACTATGGCTACACCTTC. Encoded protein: CASSRQQGGDYGYTF.

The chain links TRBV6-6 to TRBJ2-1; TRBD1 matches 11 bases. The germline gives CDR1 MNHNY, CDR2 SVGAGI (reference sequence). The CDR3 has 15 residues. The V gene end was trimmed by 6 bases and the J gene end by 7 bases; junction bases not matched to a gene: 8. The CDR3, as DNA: TGTGCCAGCAGCCTCTCCGGGACAGGGGGGAATGAGCAGTTCTTC. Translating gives CASSLSGTGGNEQFF.

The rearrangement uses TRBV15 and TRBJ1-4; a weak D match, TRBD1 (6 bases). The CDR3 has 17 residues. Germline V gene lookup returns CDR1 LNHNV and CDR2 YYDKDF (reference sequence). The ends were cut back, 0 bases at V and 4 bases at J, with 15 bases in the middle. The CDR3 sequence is CATSRDSNTGYNEKLFF. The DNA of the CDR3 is TGTGCCACCAGCAGAGATAGCAACACAGGGTATAATGAAAAACTGTTTTTT.